Listed here are 10 T cell receptor beta chains from one sample, sequenced in a study of response to subunit inactivated influenza vaccine. Via MiXCR, TCRdb re-called the RT-PCR reads, giving one row per CDR3 protein. Counted here are under 750,000 distinct CDR3 sequences, roughly 10% occurring once; the ten biggest clones make up 10%. This specimen was PBMCs from blood, taken on the day of vaccination. The receptors derive from a man aged 50-60 years who received an inactivated influenza vaccine.

This clonotype was seen a handful of times. The chain uses TRBV12-3 or TRBV12-4 and TRBJ2-3; 9 bases are shared with TRBD2. The CDR3 has 17 residues. V was pared by 1 base and J by 2 bases, with 7 bases of the junction left unmatched. The CDR3 DNA is TGTGCCAGCAGTTTAGTGGAGACTAGCGGAATCACAGATACGCAGTATTTT. Protein sequence: CASSLVETSGITDTQYF.

This clonotype came up many times. J is TRBJ2-5 and V is TRBV5-1; no definite D call. The CDR3 covers 14 residues. CDR1 and CDR2 from the germline V gene are SGHRS and YFSETQ. V lost 4 bases, J lost 0 bases, and 10 bases lay in between. The CDR3 DNA sequence: TGCGCCAGCAGCATTACAGCCTACCAAGAGACCCAGTACTTC. This codes for CASSITAYQETQYF.

This clonotype was detected once. The rearrangement uses TRBV18 and TRBJ2-1, with D perhaps TRBD2 (5 bases). The V gene's germline CDR1 is KGHSH and CDR2 LQKENI. V dropped 0 bases and J dropped 5 bases, with 8 bases sitting between them. This CDR3 has 14 residues. As DNA, the CDR3 is TGTGCCAGCTCACCACCAACAGCGGACAATGAGCAGTTCTTC. This sequence encodes CASSPPTADNEQFF.

A few counts support this clonotype. This sequence joins TRBV4-3 and TRBJ2-7; possibly TRBD2 for D (6 bases). The V gene's germline CDR1 is LGHNA and CDR2 YSLEER. This CDR3 has 15 residues. The V and J ends lost 3 bases and 4 bases respectively, with 16 bases between them. The CDR3 DNA reads as TGCGCCAGCAGCCATAGCGTCGGGAGTGGGTACGAGCAGTACTTC. Translation: CASSHSVGSGYEQYF.

This clonotype has a count of ten or more. The chain employs TRBV11-3 and TRBJ2-1, with a possible D match to TRBD1 (6 bases). V was clipped by 5 bases and J by 6 bases, with 8 bases between them. CDR1 is SGHNT, CDR2 YENEEA, per germline. This CDR3 contains 12 residues. The chain's CDR3 is CASSQQGNEQFF. The CDR3 DNA follows: TGTGCCAGCAGCCAACAGGGCAATGAGCAGTTCTTC.

This clonotype has more than one count but fewer than ten. The chain uses TRBV7-2 and TRBJ2-3; maybe TRBD2 (6 bases). The CDR3 covers 16 residues. Trimming left V 3 bases short and J 4 bases short, with 17 bases between. CDR1 and CDR2 (germline): SGHTA, FQGNSA. The CDR3 DNA reads as TGTGCCAGCAGCTTCGTAGGGACGGGAGTTCCAGATACGCAGTATTTT. This gives the protein CASSFVGTGVPDTQYF.

This chain joins TRBV7-9 and TRBJ2-1, with D unclear. CDR3 length: 17 residues. V gave up 2 bases and J gave up 3 bases, with 17 bases separating them. In germline, CDR1 is SEHNR, CDR2 FQNEAQ (reference sequence). The CDR3 nucleotides are TGTGCCAGCAGCTTATTATCTAAATTAAGCCTCTACAATGAGCAGTTCTTC. Translation gives CASSLLSKLSLYNEQFF.

This clonotype was counted only a few times. The V call is TRBV18, the J call TRBJ1-1; TRBD1 is a possible D gene (6 bases). This CDR3 region has 13 residues. CDR1 is KGHSH, CDR2 LQKENI, per germline. V was cut by 4 bases and J by 6 bases, with 12 bases left in between. CDR3 region: CASSRDTLAEAFF. Here the CDR3 DNA reads TGTGCCAGCTCACGGGACACTCTCGCTGAAGCTTTCTTT.

In this sample, this clonotype turned up a few times. The CDR3 reads CASSSWTGNTDTQYF. The CDR3 region has the DNA TGTGCCAGCAGCTCATGGACAGGGAACACAGATACGCAGTATTTT. The rearrangement joins TRBV11-2 to TRBJ2-3, with 8 bases that match TRBD1. The V segment lost 4 bases and the J segment 2 bases; nucleotides outside the gene matches: 5. This CDR3 comprises 15 residues. Germline CDR1 SGHAT, CDR2 FQNNGV.

This rearrangement joins TRBV27 to TRBJ2-2, with TRBD2 as a possible D gene (7 bases). CDR1 and CDR2 (germline): MNHEY, SMNVEV (reference sequence). This CDR3 is 15 amino acids long. Deletions cut 3 bases from V and 5 bases from J, with 13 bases between. In DNA form, the CDR3 reads TGTGCCAGCAGTTTTTGGGGGGGCGAAACCGGGGAGCTGTTTTTT. Translating it yields CASSFWGGETGELFF.